Many counts were recorded for the clone carrying this T cell receptor (beta chain). Antigen: not known. CDR1 SQVTM and CDR2 ANQGSEA come from the germline V gene. The CDR3 is 12 amino acids. Trimming pared 4 bases from V and 4 bases from J, leaving 8 bases between. The entry originates in a study of T-cell memory formation after mild COVID-19. A single record per CDR3 protein comes from TCRdb applying MiXCR to the 5' RACE reads. The repertoire holds about 610,000 distinct CDR3 sequences, approximately 15% seen once, with about 8.1% in the top ten. General study points: Shrinking CD4+ clones resided mostly in CM and EM, and CD8+ ones in EMRA.

The TCR was taken from an adult woman who had mild COVID-19 (a few samples of this study predate the infection). Cell type and time point are not known. Sequenced sample: PBMCs or a T cell subset sorted from them (not recorded which). The rearrangement joins TRBV29-1 to TRBJ1-5; D call uncertain. As DNA, the CDR3 is TGCAGCGTTGGTGGGGTAAATCAGCCCCAGCATTTT. It encodes CSVGGVNQPQHF.